What follows describes a single TCR beta chain. The trim removed 6 bases at V and 2 bases at J, leaving 5 bases unmatched. CDR3 length equals 14 residues. Germline loops: CDR1 MRHNA, CDR2 SNTAGT. These data belong to a study of control samples from healthy donors and cancer patients. Sequencing used immunoSEQ multiplex PCR; TCRdb keeps in-frame clones, though not all of them. The sample records 20,000 to 30,000 clones, roughly 91% being singletons. The chain links TRBV6-4 to TRBJ2-3; 7 nucleotides align to TRBD1. Sequences were obtained from PBMCs. This clonotype originated in a man between 45 and 60 years old with lung cancer. In nucleotides, the CDR3 is TGTGCCAGCAGACCGGGACAGAACACAGATACGCAGTATTTT. Translated: CASRPGQNTDTQYF.